These 5 T cell receptor beta chains were sequenced from one sample in a study of regulatory T cells in long-lasting Graves disease. Assembly of TCR beta libraries relied on iRepertoire HTBI primers together with Arm-PCR of CDR3 regions. From the multiplex PCR reads, TCRdb called clonotypes with MiXCR, one entry per CDR3 protein. Of about 470,000 distinct CDR3 sequences in the sample, more than 12% are singletons; the top ten hold approximately 15%. The sample's time point: newly diagnosed GD, antithyroid drugs for less than 3 months. The TCR library used RNA extracted from PBMCs. These data were also reused for a study on T cells in Graves' hyperthyroidism and ophthalmopathy.

The sample here was peripheral blood mononuclear cells (PBMCs), taken at new diagnosis, from a patient treated with antithyroid drugs. The origin of the receptors is a woman aged 30 to 39 with Graves disease.

The chain recombines TRBV3-1 with TRBJ2-1, with 9 bases aligning to TRBD2. CDR3 length: 15 amino acids. Germline CDR1 LGHDT, CDR2 YNNKEL (reference sequence). The V gene end was trimmed by 0 bases and the J gene end by 5 bases; junction bases not matched to a gene: 2. CDR3 sequence: CASSQDPSGNNEQFF. Written as DNA, the CDR3 is TGTGCCAGCAGCCAAGATCCTAGCGGGAACAATGAGCAGTTCTTC.

This clonotype was seen more than once but under ten times. Since a much larger clone is just one base distant, this may be a read error. The V gene is TRBV30, the J gene TRBJ2-3; D possibly corresponds to TRBD1 (6 bases). Trimming left V 4 bases short and J 2 bases short, with 22 bases between. The CDR3 length is 17 residues. Germline lookup yields CDR1 GTSNPN and CDR2 SVGIG (reference sequence). CDR3 amino acids: CAWITWGIRDTTDTQYF. In DNA, the CDR3 is TGTGCCTGGATTACATGGGGCATTCGGGACACCACAGATACGCAGTATTTT.

The sample holds a few counts of this clonotype. This chain connects TRBV20-1 to TRBJ1-2, with TRBD1 as a possible D gene (5 bases). There are 14 residues in the CDR3. Looked up from germline, CDR1 is DFQATT and CDR2 is SNEGSKA (reference sequence). V was pared by 3 bases and J by 0 bases, with 11 bases between. For the CDR3, the DNA is TGCAGTGCTAGTTTCAGGGAACCTAACTATGGCTACACCTTC. Its translation: CSASFREPNYGYTF.

This clonotype occurred many times. The chain uses TRBV2 and TRBJ2-1; TRBD2 matches at 8 bases. Looked up from germline, CDR1 is SNHLY and CDR2 is FYNNEI. This CDR3 has 15 residues. With 5 bases clipped from V and 1 base from J, the junction kept 4 bases outside the gene matches. The CDR3 sequence is CASSSGRNSYNEQFF. In DNA form, the CDR3 reads TGTGCCAGCAGTAGCGGGAGAAATTCCTACAATGAGCAGTTCTTC.

In this sample, this clonotype turned up a few times. The V gene is TRBV20-1, the J gene TRBJ1-1; TRBD1 is a possible D gene (6 bases). The germline gives CDR1 DFQATT, CDR2 SNEGSKA (reference sequence). Between the trimmed V and J ends, which lost 0 bases and 4 bases, there was a span of 15 bases. The CDR3 runs 15 residues. This chain's CDR3 is CSARDRRGVFTEAFF. CDR3 in DNA: TGCAGTGCTAGAGATCGCAGGGGCGTGTTCACTGAAGCTTTCTTT.